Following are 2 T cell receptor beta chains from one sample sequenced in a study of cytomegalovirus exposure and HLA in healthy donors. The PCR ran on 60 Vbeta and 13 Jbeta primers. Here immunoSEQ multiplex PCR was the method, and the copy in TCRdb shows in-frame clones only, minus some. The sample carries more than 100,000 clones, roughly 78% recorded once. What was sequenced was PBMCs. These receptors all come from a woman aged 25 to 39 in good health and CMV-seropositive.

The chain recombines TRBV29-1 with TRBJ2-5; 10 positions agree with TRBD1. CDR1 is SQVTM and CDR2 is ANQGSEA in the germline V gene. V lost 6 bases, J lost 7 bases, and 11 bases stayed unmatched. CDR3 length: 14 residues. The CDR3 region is CSVGTGAQEGTQYF. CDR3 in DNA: TGCAGCGTAGGGACAGGGGCGCAAGAGGGGACCCAGTACTTC.

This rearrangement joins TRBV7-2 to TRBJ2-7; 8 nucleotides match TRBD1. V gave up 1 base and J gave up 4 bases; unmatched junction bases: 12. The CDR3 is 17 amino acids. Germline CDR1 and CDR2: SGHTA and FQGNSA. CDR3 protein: CASSLDVGQGVPYEQYF. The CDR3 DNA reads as TGTGCCAGCAGCTTAGATGTTGGACAGGGTGTCCCATACGAGCAGTACTTC.